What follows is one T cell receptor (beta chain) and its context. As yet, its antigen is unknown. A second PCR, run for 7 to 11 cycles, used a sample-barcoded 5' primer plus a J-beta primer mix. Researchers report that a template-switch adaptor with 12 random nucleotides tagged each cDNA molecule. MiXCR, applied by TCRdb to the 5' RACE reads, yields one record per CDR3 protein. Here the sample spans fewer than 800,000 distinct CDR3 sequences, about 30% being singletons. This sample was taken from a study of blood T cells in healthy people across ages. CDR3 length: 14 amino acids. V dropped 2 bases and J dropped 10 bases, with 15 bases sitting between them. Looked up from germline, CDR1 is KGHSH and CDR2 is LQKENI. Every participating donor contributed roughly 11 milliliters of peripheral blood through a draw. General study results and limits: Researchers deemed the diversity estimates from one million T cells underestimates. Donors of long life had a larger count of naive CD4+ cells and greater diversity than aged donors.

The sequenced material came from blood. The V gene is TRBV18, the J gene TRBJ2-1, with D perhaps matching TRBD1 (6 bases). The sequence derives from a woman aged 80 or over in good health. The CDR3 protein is CASSPRDTSYEQFF. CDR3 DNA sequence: TGTGCCAGCTCACCAAGGGACACCTCCTACGAGCAGTTCTTC. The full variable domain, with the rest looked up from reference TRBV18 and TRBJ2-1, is NAGVMQNPRHLVRRRGQEARLRCSPMKGHSHVYWYRQLPEEGLKFMVYLQKENIIDESGMPKERFSAEFPKEGPSILRIQQVVRGDSAAYFCASSPRDTSYEQFFGPGTRLTVL.